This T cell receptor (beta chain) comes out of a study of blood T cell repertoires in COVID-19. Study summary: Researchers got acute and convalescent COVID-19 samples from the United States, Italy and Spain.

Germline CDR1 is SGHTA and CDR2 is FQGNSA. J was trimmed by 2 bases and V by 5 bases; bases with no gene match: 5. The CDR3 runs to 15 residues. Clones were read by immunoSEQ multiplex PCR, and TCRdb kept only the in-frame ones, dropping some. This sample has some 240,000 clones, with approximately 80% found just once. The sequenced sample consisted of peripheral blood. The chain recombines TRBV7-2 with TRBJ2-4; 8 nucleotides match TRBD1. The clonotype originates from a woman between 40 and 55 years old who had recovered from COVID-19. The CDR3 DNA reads TGTGCCAGCAGCGGCTGGACAGGGACCAAAAACATTCAGTACTTC. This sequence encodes CASSGWTGTKNIQYF.